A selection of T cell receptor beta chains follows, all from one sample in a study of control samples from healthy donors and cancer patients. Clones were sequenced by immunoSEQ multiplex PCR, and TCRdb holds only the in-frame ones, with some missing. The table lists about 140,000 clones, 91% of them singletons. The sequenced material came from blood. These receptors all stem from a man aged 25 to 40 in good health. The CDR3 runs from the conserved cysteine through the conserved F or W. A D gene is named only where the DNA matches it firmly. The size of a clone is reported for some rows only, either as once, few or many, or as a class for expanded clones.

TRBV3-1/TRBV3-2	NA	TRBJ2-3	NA	TGTGCCAGCAGCCAAGATGTGCGACGTTCTAGCACAGATACGCAGTATTTT	CASSQDVRRSSTDTQYF
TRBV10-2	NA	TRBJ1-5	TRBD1	TGCGCCAGCCGGCCCGGACAGGGGACCAATCAGCCCCAGCATTTT	CASRPGQGTNQPQHF
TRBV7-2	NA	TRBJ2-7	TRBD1	TGTGCCAGCAGCTTACCCCGACAGGGGGCTCTGTACGAGCAGTACTTC	CASSLPRQGALYEQYF
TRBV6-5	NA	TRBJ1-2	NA	TGTGCCAGCAGTTACCGGGGAGGACACTATGGCTACACCTTC	CASSYRGGHYGYTF
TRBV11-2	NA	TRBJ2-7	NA	TGTGCCAGCAGCCTGATGGTTAGTGGGTACGAGCAGTACTTC	CASSLMVSGYEQYF
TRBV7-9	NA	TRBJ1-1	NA	TGTGCCAGCAGCTTGGGTTTGGTAAGCACTGAAGCTTTCTTT	CASSLGLVSTEAFF
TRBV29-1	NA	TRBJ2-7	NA	TGCAGCGTTGAAGGCGGACGGTCCTACGAGCAGTACTTC	CSVEGGRSYEQYF
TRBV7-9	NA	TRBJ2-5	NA	TGTGCCAGCAGCCCACAAGACAGACCTGACCAAGAGACCCAGTACTTC	CASSPQDRPDQETQYF
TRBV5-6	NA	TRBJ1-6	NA	TGTGCCAGCAGCCAACGGGGGGCGGGGTGGAGGAATTCACCCCTCCACTTT	CASSQRGAGWRNSPLHF
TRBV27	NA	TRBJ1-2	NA	TGTGCCAGCAGTTTAGGGGGGACATCGTATGGCTACACCTTC	CASSLGGTSYGYTF
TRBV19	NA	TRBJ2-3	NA	TGTGCCAGTAAATTGGCGGATACGCAGTATTTT	CASKLADTQYF
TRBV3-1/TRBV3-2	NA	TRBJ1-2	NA	TGTGCCAGCAGCCTTAGGACGCCACGGCATGGCTACACCTTC	CASSLRTPRHGYTF
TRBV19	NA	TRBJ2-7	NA	TGTGCCAGTAGTCAGACAGGCTACGAGCAGTACTTC	CASSQTGYEQYF
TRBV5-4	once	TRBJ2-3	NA	TGTGCCAGCAGCTTGGGTGGAGATACGCAGTATTTT	CASSLGGDTQYF
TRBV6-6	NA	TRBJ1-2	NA	TGTGCCAGCTTGGGACTGAAATATGGCTACACCTTC	CASLGLKYGYTF
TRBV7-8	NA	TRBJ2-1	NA	TGTGCCAGCAGCTTAGGTCGTATGGCCGATCGGTTCTTC	CASSLGRMADRFF
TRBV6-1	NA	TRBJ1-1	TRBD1	TGTGCCAGCAGTGAAGCCCCCGGGACAGGGGGGAACACTGAAGCTTTCTTT	CASSEAPGTGGNTEAFF
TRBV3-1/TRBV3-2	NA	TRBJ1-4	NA	TGTGCCAGCAGCCAAGTGGGCCGAATAGTGGAAAAACTGTTTTTT	CASSQVGRIVEKLFF
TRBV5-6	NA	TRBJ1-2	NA	TGTGCCAGCAGCTTGATAAGGGGCGATAACTATGGCTACACCTTC	CASSLIRGDNYGYTF
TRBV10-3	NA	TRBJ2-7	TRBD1	TGTGCCATCAGTTCGAACCGGGACAGTGGGCTTTCGGAGCAGTACTTC	CAISSNRDSGLSEQYF
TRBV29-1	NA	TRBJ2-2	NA	TGCAGCGGAACGAAAGGTTCGAACACCGGGGAGCTGTTTTTT	CSGTKGSNTGELFF
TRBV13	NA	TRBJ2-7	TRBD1	TGTGCCAGCAGCAAGGACAGGGGCGGGCAGTACTTC	CASSKDRGGQYF
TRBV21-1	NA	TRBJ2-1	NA	TGTGCCAGCAGCAACACCGGGACAATCTCCTACAATGAGCAGTTCTTC	CASSNTGTISYNEQFF
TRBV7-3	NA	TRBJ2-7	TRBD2	TGTGCCAGCAGCCCTACTGCGGGGGGCGCCTACGAGCAGTACTTC	CASSPTAGGAYEQYF
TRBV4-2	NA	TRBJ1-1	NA	TGTGCCAGCAGCCAAGGTCTGGGAGGGGGCACTGAAGCTTTCTTT	CASSQGLGGGTEAFF
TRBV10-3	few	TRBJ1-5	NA	TGTGCCATCTCCCCGGGGCAGGGGAACCAGCCCCAGCATTTT	CAISPGQGNQPQHF
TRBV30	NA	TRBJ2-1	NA	TGTGCCTGGACACAGGGTGGCAATGAGCAGTTCTTC	CAWTQGGNEQFF
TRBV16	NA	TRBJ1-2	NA	TGTGCCAGCAGCCAATCGGTTAAAGGGGAACGGGGCTACACCTTC	CASSQSVKGERGYTF
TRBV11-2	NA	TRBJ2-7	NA	TGTGCCAGCAGCTTAGGGACACGCTCCTACGAGCAGTACTTC	CASSLGTRSYEQYF
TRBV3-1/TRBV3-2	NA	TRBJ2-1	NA	TGTGCCAGCAGCCAAGATCTCCCCAATGAGCAGTTCTTC	CASSQDLPNEQFF
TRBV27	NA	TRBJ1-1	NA	TGTGCCAGCAGTCAGAGGGGGGGCTGGAGCACTGAAGCTTTCTTT	CASSQRGGWSTEAFF
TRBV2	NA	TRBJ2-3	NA	TGTGCCAGCAGTGAAGGACTGGGGGGCACAGATACGCAGTATTTT	CASSEGLGGTDTQYF
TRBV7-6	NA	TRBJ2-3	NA	TGTGCCAGCAGCCCGTCTCGGCGGGGTCTTTATACAGATACGCAGTATTTT	CASSPSRRGLYTDTQYF
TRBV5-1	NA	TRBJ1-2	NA	TGCGCCAGCAGCTTTCGGGGGGTCCCCCGTCGGGGTAGGTATGGCTACACCTTC	CASSFRGVPRRGRYGYTF
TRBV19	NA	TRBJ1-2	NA	TGTGCCAGTAGTATCGCCAGGGAAGTATATGGCTACACCTTC	CASSIAREVYGYTF